This TCR beta chain was sequenced during a study of graft-versus-host responses after intestinal transplantation. Study details: Isolated intestinal, liver-intestinal, or multivisceral transplants were what recipients had.

The germline V and J ends were trimmed by 11 bases and 5 bases, with 21 bases remaining between them. The CDR3 has 14 residues. Germline V CDR1 and CDR2: LNHDA, SQIVND (reference sequence). Some clones are missing from TCRdb's copy, which holds only in-frame ones; the method was immunoSEQ multiplex PCR. The sample carries some 41,000 clones, around 90% recorded once. V is TRBV19 and J is TRBJ1-2; maybe TRBD1 (6 bases). This receptor was taken from a human patient who received an intestinal transplant, so some T cells may come from the graft donor. Specimen: PBMCs, collected roughly 300 days after intestinal transplant. The CDR3 loop is CAEAGAGASYGYTF. CDR3 nucleotide sequence: TGTGCCGAGGCGGGGGCAGGAGCCTCTTATGGCTACACCTTC.